What follows are 20 T cell receptor beta chains derived from one specimen sequenced in a study of control samples from healthy donors and cancer patients. Data came from immunoSEQ multiplex PCR; TCRdb stores just in-frame clones and leaves some out. The data show approximately 150,000 clones, 90% to 95% seen once. Input material: blood. These receptors were obtained from a man between 18 and 35 years old in good health.

This chain joins TRBV19 and TRBJ2-7, with TRBD1 identical over 12 bases. Germline trimming cut 4 bases from V and 7 bases from J; bases unmatched to any gene: 11. Germline values: CDR1 LNHDA, CDR2 SQIVND (reference sequence). The CDR3 is 16 amino acids. The CDR3 region is CASSTLPGQGAEEQYF. The CDR3 nucleotides are TGTGCCAGTAGTACCCTCCCGGGACAGGGGGCGGAAGAGCAGTACTTC.

The V call is TRBV21-1, the J call TRBJ1-1; TRBD1 reflects the table's D call only, with no check against the DNA. TRBV21-1 is deemed a pseudogene. This CDR3 has 14 residues. CDR3 sequence: CAKPDLTENTEAFF. The CDR3 region has the DNA TGTGCCAAACCCGATTTGACAGAGAACACTGAAGCTTTCTTT.

This clone was observed a single time. Different DNA sequences within this sample yield the same CDR3. This rearrangement joins TRBV18 to TRBJ2-7; 8 bases fit TRBD2. V trimming: 3 bases; J trimming: 7 bases; junction bases outside the gene matches: 11. Germline V gene data show CDR1 as KGHSH and CDR2 as LQKENI. The CDR3 runs 15 residues. The CDR3 DNA reads TGTGCCAGCTCACCGAGTGGCCGGGGGGGGCGGGAGCAGTACTTC. Its translation is CASSPSGRGGREQYF.

The V and J genes are TRBV5-1 and TRBJ1-2; possibly TRBD1 for D (5 bases). The CDR3 has 13 amino acids. Deletions cut 3 bases from V and 4 bases from J, with 10 bases between. Germline CDR1 reads SGHRS; CDR2 reads YFSETQ. The CDR3 DNA is TGCGCCAGCAGCTCGTACAGGACCTATGGCTACACCTTC. Translated, it gives CASSSYRTYGYTF.

The chain carries TRBV6-1 and TRBJ1-5, with 9 bases matching TRBD1. The V segment lost 1 base and the J segment 16 bases; nucleotides outside the gene matches: 8. CDR3 length: 13 residues. CDR1 is MNHNS, CDR2 SASEGT, per germline. As DNA, the CDR3 is TGTGCCAGCAGTGAAGTGGGGGACAGGGCATCCCATTTT. Translation gives CASSEVGDRASHF.

This sequence joins TRBV27 and TRBJ1-2; D not certain. The CDR3 is 14 amino acids. The V end lost 4 bases, the J end lost 3 bases, and 12 bases lay between the germline ends. CDR1 is MNHEY and CDR2 is SMNVEV in the germline V gene (reference sequence). The CDR3 sequence is CASSSDYSDYGYTF. The CDR3 region has the DNA TGTGCCAGCAGTTCAGACTACTCCGACTATGGCTACACCTTC.

The chain is built from TRBV10-3 and TRBJ2-7, with 8 bases matching TRBD1. V shed 4 bases, J shed 3 bases, and the junction held 8 bases outside the gene matches. The germline CDR1 and CDR2 sequences are ENHRY and SYGVKD. This CDR3 spans 15 amino acids. The CDR3 spells CAISADRGGYYEQYF. DNA of the CDR3: TGTGCCATCAGTGCCGACAGGGGCGGATACTACGAGCAGTACTTC.

The V call is TRBV5-1, the J call TRBJ1-2, with D maybe TRBD1 (6 bases). Germline V lookup: CDR1 SGHRS, CDR2 YFSETQ. Between the trimmed V and J ends, which lost 2 bases and 8 bases, there was a span of 13 bases. This CDR3 contains 13 residues. The CDR3 nucleotides are TGCGCCAGCAGCTTCGAGCAGGGGAGAGGCTACACCTTC. The encoded protein is CASSFEQGRGYTF. The full variable domain, rest sourced from reference TRBV5-1 and TRBJ1-2, is KAGVTQTPRYLIKTRGQQVTLSCSPISGHRSVSWYQQTPGQGLQFLFEYFSETQRNKGNFPGRFSGRQFSNSRSEMNVSTLELGDSALYLCASSFEQGRGYTFGSGTRLTVV.

Of note for this clone: The same CDR3 is also encoded by other DNA sequences in this sample. The V gene is TRBV11-3, the J gene TRBJ2-2; TRBD1 matches at 7 bases. The CDR3 is made up of 15 amino acids. The germline V gene has CDR1 SGHNT and CDR2 YENEEA. The ends lost 2 bases at V and 1 base at J; junction bases unmatched: 1. The CDR3 loop is CASSLRTGNTGELFF. The CDR3 DNA reads TGTGCCAGCAGCTTACGGACAGGGAACACCGGGGAGCTGTTTTTT.

The chain has TRBV21-1 and TRBJ2-7; the DNA was not used to check the table's D call, TRBD2. TRBV21-1 is annotated as a pseudogene. The length of the CDR3 is 19 residues. The CDR3 nucleotides are TGTGCCAGCAGCAAGCCAGGTGGGGTTAGCCGGAAGGAGGTCTACGAGCAGTACTTC. This sequence encodes CASSKPGGVSRKEVYEQYF.

V gene TRBV19 combines with J gene TRBJ2-7; 9 bases line up with TRBD1. V was pared by 10 bases and J by 2 bases, with 9 bases of the junction left unmatched. The V gene's germline CDR1 is LNHDA and CDR2 SQIVND (reference sequence). The CDR3 spans 14 residues. The DNA of the CDR3 is TGTGCCACAACATTCGGGACAGGGACCTACGAGCAGTACTTC. It codes for CATTFGTGTYEQYF.

V gene TRBV13 combines with J gene TRBJ2-3; TRBD2 agrees at 9 bases. CDR1 and CDR2 (germline): PRHDT, FYEKMQ (reference sequence). Trimming removed 2 bases from V and 6 bases from J; junction bases left unmatched: 6. This CDR3 has 15 residues. The CDR3 DNA reads TGTGCCAGCAGCTTAAGTCTAGCGGGGTTGGATACGCAGTATTTT. Its translation is CASSLSLAGLDTQYF.

J is TRBJ2-1 and V is TRBV27; D is perhaps TRBD1 or TRBD2 (5 bases each). Per germline, CDR1 MNHEY and CDR2 SMNVEV (reference sequence). This CDR3 region has 15 residues. Trimming stripped 7 bases from V and 0 bases from J, with 13 bases between. CDR3 loop: CASNQLGTSYNEQFF. The CDR3 DNA is TGTGCCAGCAACCAGCTCGGGACCTCCTACAATGAGCAGTTCTTC.

This chain connects TRBV30 to TRBJ1-6; the D is unclear. From germline, CDR1 is GTSNPN and CDR2 SVGIG (reference sequence). CDR3 length equals 14 residues. V was trimmed by 5 bases and J by 7 bases, leaving 15 bases between them. In DNA form, the CDR3 reads TGTGCCTGGGGAACGGGAGGGAGGAATTCACCCCTCCACTTT. Translating it yields CAWGTGGRNSPLHF.

The rearrangement joins TRBV4-2 to TRBJ2-1; either TRBD1 or TRBD2 may supply D (5 bases each). Germline CDR1 is LGHNA and CDR2 is YNFKEQ. Deletions cut 4 bases from V and 10 bases from J, with 11 bases between. The CDR3 has 12 residues. The DNA of the CDR3 is TGTGCCAGCAGCCCGAGGGGCGTGGAGCAGTTCTTC. Translation: CASSPRGVEQFF.

The gene calls are TRBV30 and TRBJ1-4; maybe TRBD1 (5 bases). The CDR3 runs 16 residues. The germline V and J ends were trimmed by 5 bases and 6 bases, with 22 bases remaining between them. From germline, CDR1 is GTSNPN and CDR2 SVGIG (reference sequence). CDR3 nucleotides: TGTGCCTGGGGAGGAGGGAGGGGAAAATATTATGAAAAACTGTTTTTT. It specifies CAWGGGRGKYYEKLFF.

The V gene is TRBV4-3, the J gene TRBJ2-1; D is uncertain. The CDR3 runs to 13 residues. CDR1 and CDR2 from the germline V gene are LGHNA and YSLEER. V lost 0 bases, J lost 12 bases, and 12 bases lay in between. This chain's CDR3 is CASSQDLVTGQFF. The CDR3, as DNA: TGCGCCAGCAGCCAAGATCTTGTGACCGGGCAGTTCTTC.

This chain uses TRBV30 with TRBJ2-7; maybe TRBD1 (5 bases). The CDR3 length is 13 residues. Trimming shortened V by 2 bases and J by 3 bases, and 11 bases separated the two germline ends. Germline values: CDR1 GTSNPN, CDR2 SVGIG (reference sequence). DNA of the CDR3: TGTGCCTGGAGTTCAACAGGTTTCTACGAGCAGTACTTC. This gives the protein CAWSSTGFYEQYF.

The V and J genes are TRBV5-1 and TRBJ2-7, with a possible D match to TRBD2 (7 bases). This CDR3 comprises 12 residues. Germline CDR1 is SGHRS and CDR2 is YFSETQ. Between the trimmed V and J ends, which lost 10 bases and 0 bases, there was a span of 11 bases. CDR3 in amino acids: CASRGGSYEQYF. CDR3 DNA: TGCGCCTCAAGGGGGGGCTCCTACGAGCAGTACTTC.

This clone has only one observation. This rearrangement joins TRBV6-4 to TRBJ2-7, with 7 bases aligning to TRBD1. Germline loops: CDR1 MRHNA, CDR2 SNTAGT. The CDR3 totals 15 residues. Unmatched junction bases numbered 7, after V lost 5 bases and J lost 0 bases. CDR3 DNA sequence: TGTGCCAGCAGTTCCCGGACAGGAAGCTCCTACGAGCAGTACTTC. This gives the protein CASSSRTGSSYEQYF.